The entry below gives a single T cell receptor beta chain sequence along with its context. The V end lost 6 bases, the J end lost 10 bases, and 10 bases lay between the germline ends. The CDR3 covers 12 residues. These data are taken from a study of control samples from healthy donors and cancer patients. TCRdb's table, derived via immunoSEQ multiplex PCR, lists solely in-frame clones and lacks some. Altogether some 110,000 clones are present, roughly 93% being singletons, with the ten largest covering more than 2%. The source is a young man in good health. This chain connects TRBV12-3 or TRBV12-4 to TRBJ1-6; D unclear. The specimen was blood. The chain's CDR3 is CASSLNNSPLHF. CDR3 nucleotide sequence: TGTGCCAGCAGCCTCAACAACTCACCCCTCCACTTT.